These T cell receptor beta chains were read from a single sample in a study of cytomegalovirus exposure and HLA in healthy donors. TCRdb keeps only in-frame clones here, not all; method: immunoSEQ multiplex PCR. The sample contains tens of thousands of clones, roughly 82% of which appear only once. The sequencing sample was made of PBMCs. These receptor sequences come from a man in his 70s in good health and CMV-seronegative. CDR3s include the opening cysteine and the closing phenylalanine or tryptophan. D genes are given only for firm matches. For some rows the clone size is stated as once, few or many, or as a class when expanded; others skip it.

17,NA,TRBJ2-7,NA,TRBV14,CASSQEWGLSTPYEQYF,TGTGCCAGCAGCCAAGAGTGGGGACTTTCCACTCCCTACGAGCAGTACTTC
16,NA,TRBJ2-5,NA,TRBV5-1,CASSLPGIRKQETQYF,TGCGCTAGCAGCCTCCCGGGTATTCGCAAGCAAGAGACCCAGTACTTC
16,TRBD2,TRBJ2-3,few,TRBV5-8,CASSSGGLAGSDTQYF,TGTGCCAGCAGCTCGGGGGGACTAGCGGGGTCAGATACGCAGTATTTT
13,TRBD1,TRBJ2-7,NA,TRBV27,CASSRTGIHEQYF,TGTGCCAGCAGTAGGACAGGGATCCACGAGCAGTACTTC
15,NA,TRBJ1-2,once,TRBV6-5,CASSYVLGQGYGYTF,TGTGCCAGCAGTTACGTCTTAGGGCAGGGCTATGGCTACACCTTC
12,TRBD1,TRBJ1-4,NA,TRBV6-1,CASRPGGEKLFF,TGTGCCAGCAGGCCAGGGGGAGAAAAACTGTTTTTT
15,TRBD1,TRBJ2-5,NA,TRBV6-5,CASSNSEGQVLTQYF,TGTGCCAGCAGCAACTCGGAAGGACAGGTTCTGACCCAGTACTTC
15,NA,TRBJ1-2,NA,TRBV7-2,CASSSTPGGSGGYTF,TGTGCCAGCAGCTCCACCCCGGGAGGATCAGGGGGCTACACCTTC
12,NA,TRBJ2-4,NA,TRBV2,CASSEALSIQYF,TGTGCCAGCAGTGAAGCGCTTAGCATTCAGTACTTC
16,TRBD1,TRBJ2-3,NA,TRBV7-2,CASSFSLARGPDTQYF,TGTGCCAGCAGCTTTAGCCTGGCTAGGGGGCCAGATACGCAGTATTTT
15,NA,TRBJ1-2,NA,TRBV6-5,CASSYTRQALGGYTF,TGTGCCAGCAGTTACACCAGACAAGCCCTGGGTGGCTACACCTTC
17,NA,TRBJ2-7,NA,TRBV7-8,CASSLAAGRERSYEQYF,TGTGCCAGCAGCTTAGCGGCGGGACGGGAGCGGTCCTACGAGCAGTACTTC
13,TRBD1,TRBJ2-5,NA,TRBV7-8,CASSLGQGETQYF,TGTGCCAGCAGCTTAGGACAGGGAGAGACCCAGTACTTC
14,TRBD1,TRBJ1-5,NA,TRBV6-5,CASSPWDRNQPQHF,TGTGCCAGCAGTCCATGGGACAGAAATCAGCCCCAGCATTTT
14,NA,TRBJ1-2,NA,TRBV6-5,CASSYSTPNYGYTF,TGTGCCAGCAGTTACTCGACTCCCAACTATGGCTACACCTTC
15,NA,TRBJ2-7,NA,TRBV6-5,CASSYSSGLPYEQYF,TGTGCCAGCAGTTACTCTTCGGGGTTACCCTACGAGCAGTACTTC
13,TRBD1,TRBJ2-3,NA,TRBV29-1,CSSGTGPTDTQYF,TGCAGCTCCGGGACAGGGCCCACAGATACGCAGTATTTT
15,NA,TRBJ2-1,NA,TRBV2,CASSDEAGPNNEQFF,TGTGCCAGCAGTGACGAGGCGGGGCCCAACAATGAGCAGTTCTTC
14,NA,TRBJ1-1,NA,TRBV5-1,CASKNPGRGTEAFF,TGCGCCAGCAAGAACCCTGGGCGGGGTACTGAAGCTTTCTTT
14,NA,TRBJ2-7,once,TRBV29-1,CSVGSRLVSYEQYF,TGCAGCGTTGGTTCAAGACTAGTTTCCTACGAGCAGTACTTC
14,TRBD2,TRBJ2-3,NA,TRBV10-1,CASGAGGPTDTQYF,TGCGCCAGCGGGGCGGGGGGGCCAACAGATACGCAGTATTTT
20,NA,TRBJ1-1,NA,TRBV5-5,CASSFWSIAGRRPLTSGAFF,TGTGCCAGCAGCTTTTGGAGTATAGCCGGACGGAGGCCACTGACGTCGGGAGCTTTCTTT
16,NA,TRBJ1-1,once,TRBV14,CASSQVSGGRGTEAFF,TGTGCCAGCAGCCAAGTTTCGGGAGGGAGGGGCACTGAAGCTTTCTTT
15,NA,TRBJ2-1,NA,TRBV9,CASSATGSSYNEQFF,TGTGCCAGCAGCGCTACAGGGTCCTCCTACAATGAGCAGTTCTTC
17,NA,TRBJ1-2,NA,TRBV10-1,CASSRTVPTPRHYGYTF,TGCGCCAGCAGCCGGACAGTTCCTACCCCCCGACACTATGGCTACACCTTC
15,TRBD1,TRBJ2-3,once,TRBV27,CASSDRAWRTDTQYF,TGTGCCAGCAGTGACAGGGCTTGGCGCACAGATACGCAGTATTTT
18,NA,TRBJ2-2,NA,TRBV5-1,CASSPDSYALLNTGELFF,TGCGCCAGCAGCCCGGACAGTTACGCTTTACTGAACACCGGGGAGCTGTTTTTT
14,NA,TRBJ2-7,NA,TRBV7-2,CASSPASGSGEQYF,TGTGCCAGCAGCCCAGCTTCAGGGTCGGGCGAGCAGTACTTC
15,TRBD2,TRBJ2-3,NA,TRBV11-2,CASSFSGGPTDTQYF,TGTGCCAGCAGCTTTTCGGGAGGCCCCACAGATACGCAGTATTTT
15,TRBD1,TRBJ2-7,NA,TRBV5-1,CASSPGDRGQYEQYF,TGCGCCAGCAGCCCGGGGGACAGGGGGCAGTACGAGCAGTACTTC
15,TRBD2,TRBJ2-3,NA,TRBV5-1,CASSYTSGSTDTQYF,TGCGCCAGCAGCTATACTAGCGGAAGCACAGATACGCAGTATTTT
12,TRBD1,TRBJ1-2,NA,TRBV5-4,CASSSPGTAITF,TGTGCCAGCAGCTCCCCCGGGACAGCTATAACCTTC
13,NA,TRBJ2-5,NA,TRBV5-5,CASSFQGQETQYF,TGTGCCAGCAGCTTCCAGGGTCAAGAGACCCAGTACTTC
17,NA,TRBJ1-5,NA,TRBV6-1,CASSGEGGAFSNQPQHF,TGTGCCAGCAGTGGAGAGGGGGGGGCCTTTAGCAATCAGCCCCAGCATTTT
13,TRBD1,TRBJ2-1,once,TRBV19,CATTGQGIGEQFF,TGTGCCACCACGGGACAGGGGATCGGTGAGCAGTTCTTC
13,NA,TRBJ1-1,NA,TRBV5-1,CASSYQGNTEAFF,TGCGCCAGCAGCTATCAGGGAAACACTGAAGCTTTCTTT
16,NA,TRBJ1-1,NA,TRBV5-4,CASSPYMTRLNTEAFF,TGTGCCAGCAGCCCTTATATGACAAGGTTGAACACTGAAGCTTTCTTT
12,NA,TRBJ2-7,NA,TRBV30,CAWSLGRYEQYF,TGTGCCTGGAGTTTGGGGAGGTACGAGCAGTACTTC
13,NA,TRBJ2-5,NA,TRBV12-5,CASGLVQGETQYF,TGTGCTAGTGGTTTGGTACAGGGAGAGACCCAGTACTTC
14,NA,TRBJ1-2,NA,TRBV25-1,CASSPTGSNYGYTF,TGTGCCAGCAGTCCGACAGGTTCTAACTATGGCTACACCTTC
15,TRBD1,TRBJ1-5,NA,TRBV5-4,CASSLTGDSNQPQHF,TGTGCCAGCAGCTTAACAGGGGATAGCAATCAGCCCCAGCATTTT
15,TRBD2,TRBJ2-1,once,TRBV6-4,CASSDLAGGYNEQFF,TGTGCCAGCAGTGACCTGGCGGGGGGTTACAATGAGCAGTTCTTC
13,NA,TRBJ2-2,few,TRBV6-5,CASKRGSTGELFF,TGTGCCAGCAAACGCGGGTCCACCGGGGAGCTGTTTTTT
14,NA,TRBJ1-1,NA,TRBV30,CAWTLGGAATEAFF,TGTGCCTGGACCTTGGGGGGTGCGGCCACTGAAGCTTTCTTT
14,NA,TRBJ1-1,NA,TRBV11-2,CASSFGHQNTEAFF,TGTGCCAGCAGCTTTGGACATCAGAACACTGAAGCTTTCTTT
15,TRBD1,TRBJ1-1,NA,TRBV7-9,CSSSSNTGAHTEAFF,TGTTCCAGCAGCTCGAATACAGGGGCACACACTGAAGCTTTCTTT
16,TRBD2,TRBJ2-3,NA,TRBV6-6,CASSSSGGRGTDTQYF,TGTGCCAGCAGTAGCTCGGGGGGGCGGGGCACAGATACGCAGTATTTT
13,NA,TRBJ1-5,few,TRBV28,CASSQQLDQPQHF,TGTGCCAGCAGCCAACAGCTGGATCAGCCCCAGCATTTT
15,NA,TRBJ2-2,NA,TRBV5-4,CASSFQGTAPGELFF,TGTGCCAGCAGCTTCCAGGGTACAGCCCCCGGGGAGCTGTTTTTT
15,NA,TRBJ2-2,NA,TRBV5-1,CASSLTRAEVGELFF,TGCGCCAGCAGTTTGACTCGCGCCGAGGTCGGGGAGCTGTTTTTT
12,NA,TRBJ2-5,NA,TRBV6-1,CATGVIQETQYF,TGTGCCACCGGGGTCATCCAAGAGACCCAGTACTTC
15,TRBD2,TRBJ2-7,NA,TRBV7-2,CASSLASSGGYEQYF,TGTGCCAGCAGCTTAGCCTCTAGCGGGGGATACGAGCAGTACTTC